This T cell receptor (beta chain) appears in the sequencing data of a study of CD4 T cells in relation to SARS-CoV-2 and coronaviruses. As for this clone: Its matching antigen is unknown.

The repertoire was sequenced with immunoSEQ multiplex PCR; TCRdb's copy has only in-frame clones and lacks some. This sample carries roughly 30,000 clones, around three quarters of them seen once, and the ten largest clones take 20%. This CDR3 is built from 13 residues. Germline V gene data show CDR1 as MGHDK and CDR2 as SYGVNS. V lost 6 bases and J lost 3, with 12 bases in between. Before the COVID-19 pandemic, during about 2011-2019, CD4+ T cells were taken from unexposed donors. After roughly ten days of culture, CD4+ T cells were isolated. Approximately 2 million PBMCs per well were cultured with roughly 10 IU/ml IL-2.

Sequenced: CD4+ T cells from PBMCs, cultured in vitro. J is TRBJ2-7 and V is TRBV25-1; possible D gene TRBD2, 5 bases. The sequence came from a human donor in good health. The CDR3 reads CASRRTPSYEQYF. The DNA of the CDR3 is TGTGCCAGCAGAAGGACTCCGAGCTACGAGCAGTACTTC.